This TCR beta chain was sequenced for a study of brain T cells in children with intractable seizures. Overall study findings and caveats: Absence of clones before surgery may stem from lower sequencing depth.

Deletions cut 2 bases from V and 5 bases from J, with 12 bases between. CDR1 is ENHRY, CDR2 SYGVKD, per germline. This CDR3 region has 14 residues. Some clones are missing from TCRdb's copy, which holds only in-frame ones; the method was immunoSEQ multiplex PCR. The sample records more than 40,000 clones, 75% to 95% being singletons. Only cases whose brain tissue showed the highest T cell transcript signatures were sequenced. In the case of this clone: The antigen is unknown.

This TCR came from a girl aged 2 to 9 with tuberous sclerosis and intractable seizures. The chain employs TRBV10-3 and TRBJ2-5; unclear D gene. The specimen was peripheral blood, collected at surgery. The CDR3 bases are TGTGCCATCAGTGAGGGTCCGGGTTCGGAGACCCAGTACTTC. It yields the protein CAISEGPGSETQYF.